This TCR beta chain was documented in a study of T cells in Graves' hyperthyroidism and ophthalmopathy. The ends were cut back, 2 bases at V and 9 bases at J, with 14 bases in the middle. Per the germline V gene, CDR1 is MNHEY and CDR2 is SMNVEV (reference sequence). This CDR3 is 15 amino acids long. The table lists this clonotype with many counts. Researchers amplified the TCR beta CDR3 regions from RNA transcripts. HTBI primers were used for first-round RT-PCR of the TCR CDR3. TCRdb recomputed calls from the multiplex PCR reads with MiXCR, one row per CDR3 protein. The table has roughly 560,000 distinct CDR3 sequences, about 15% seen once. A patient was excluded if there was uncontrolled infection, other autoimmune disease, pregnancy or lactation. Fresh peripheral blood, 10 ml, yielded the PBMCs.

The V and J genes are TRBV27 and TRBJ1-6, with D perhaps TRBD1 (5 bases). The TCR sequence derives from a woman aged 40-49 years with Graves' ophthalmopathy. The specimen sequenced was blood. CDR3 residues: CASSLNANGGSPLHF. CDR3 nucleotide sequence: TGTGCCAGCAGTTTAAACGCCAACGGGGGTTCACCCCTCCACTTT.